These 32 T cell receptor beta chains originate from one sample sequenced in a study of beta chain features in type 1 diabetes. Expressed TCRB transcripts got sequenced, as all isolated RNA was reverse transcribed. Clones were sequenced by immunoSEQ multiplex PCR, and TCRdb holds only the in-frame ones, with some missing. The sample yields some 240,000 clones, approximately 16% seen once. Antigens for these TCRs are unknown. Points from the study as a whole: Shorter TCRB CDR3s, moderately but significantly so, marked every one of the four CD4+ subsets in Type 1 diabetes patients.

Sequencing input: naive CD4+ T cells from blood. The receptors derive from a young man with type 1 diabetes.

This clone appeared a few times. The gene calls are TRBV7-9 and TRBJ1-1, with D hard to call. Trimming left V 1 base short and J 0 bases short, with 9 bases between. CDR3 length equals 15 residues. CDR1 is SEHNR and CDR2 is FQNEAQ in the germline V gene (reference sequence). CDR3: CASSLVWSMNTEAFF. Written as DNA, the CDR3 is TGTGCCAGCAGCTTAGTTTGGTCCATGAACACTGAAGCTTTCTTT.

This clone appeared a few times. In nucleotides, the CDR3 is TGTGCCATCAGTGACGCTAGCGGGATATACAATGAGCAGTTCTTC. Its protein product is CAISDASGIYNEQFF. V is TRBV10-3 and J is TRBJ2-1; 9 bases match TRBD2. Per the germline V gene, CDR1 is ENHRY and CDR2 is SYGVKD. CDR3 size: 15 residues. After removal of 3 bases from V and 4 bases from J, the junction contained 4 bases not matched to a gene.

This clone has only a few counts. V gene TRBV18 combines with J gene TRBJ1-2; D unresolved. Germline assignment: CDR1 KGHSH and CDR2 LQKENI. Deletions cut 6 bases from V and 8 bases from J, with 13 bases between. This CDR3 is 12 amino acids long. CDR3 sequence (DNA): TGTGCCAGCTCCCCCATGGAGGGAGGCTACACCTTC. Its protein product is CASSPMEGGYTF.

The V call is TRBV5-4, the J call TRBJ1-2; maybe TRBD1 (6 bases). The V gene's germline CDR1 is SGHNT and CDR2 YYREEE (reference sequence). Trimming pared 2 bases from V and 8 bases from J, leaving 16 bases between. This CDR3 is 14 amino acids long. Here the CDR3 reads CASSFEGQSQGYTF. For the CDR3, the DNA is TGTGCCAGCAGCTTTGAAGGACAGTCCCAAGGCTACACCTTC.

The V gene is TRBV23-1, the J gene TRBJ1-4, with 8 bases lining up with TRBD1. TRBV23-1 is annotated as an ORF whose role is uncertain. Losses at the gene ends were 1 base for V and 7 bases for J; bases not matched to a gene: 5. This CDR3 is built from 15 residues. The chain's CDR3 is CASSQFRGLCEKLFF. CDR3 DNA sequence: TGCGCCAGCAGTCAATTCAGGGGGCTGTGTGAAAAACTGTTTTTT.

The chain combines TRBV29-1 with TRBJ2-3, with TRBD1 as a possible D gene (5 bases). Trimming shortened V by 4 bases and J by 4 bases, and 12 bases separated the two germline ends. The CDR3 runs to 13 residues. Germline CDR1 is SQVTM and CDR2 is ANQGSEA. The CDR3 here is CSVVGRVADTQYF. The CDR3 DNA reads as TGCAGCGTTGTAGGCAGGGTGGCAGATACGCAGTATTTT.

This clone was seen a handful of times. The chain couples TRBV7-9 to TRBJ1-2; the D is unclear. With 0 bases removed from V and 2 bases from J, the gap between germline ends came to 7 bases. The CDR3 is made up of 14 amino acids. The V gene's germline CDR1 is SEHNR and CDR2 FQNEAQ (reference sequence). The DNA for the CDR3 is TGTGCCAGCAGCTTAGCCTCGGACAACTATGGCTACACCTTC. Residues: CASSLASDNYGYTF.

In its sample, this clone was seen a few times. The chain carries TRBV7-9 and TRBJ2-2, with 8 bases matching TRBD1. The CDR3 extends over 16 amino acids. In germline, CDR1 is SEHNR, CDR2 FQNEAQ (reference sequence). Losses at the gene ends were 7 bases for V and 1 base for J; bases not matched to a gene: 8. The CDR3 loop reads CASTRPGTGNTGELFF. CDR3 coding DNA: TGTGCCAGCACCCGCCCCGGGACAGGGAACACCGGGGAGCTGTTTTTT.

This clone was observed a few times. The chain couples TRBV25-1 to TRBJ2-3, with D perhaps being TRBD1 or TRBD2 (6 bases each). V dropped 3 bases and J dropped 1 base, with 11 bases sitting between them. This CDR3 is 15 amino acids long. Germline values: CDR1 MGHDK, CDR2 SYGVNS. CDR3 amino acids: CASSDGGAGTDTQYF. CDR3 DNA: TGTGCCAGCAGTGACGGGGGCGCGGGCACAGATACGCAGTATTTT.

The CDR3 DNA reads TGCAGCGGTGGGACAGGAGACGAGCAGTACTTC. This gives the protein CSGGTGDEQYF. This chain connects TRBV29-1 to TRBJ2-7; 8 bases agree with TRBD1. Unmatched junction bases numbered 4, after V lost 7 bases and J lost 5 bases. This CDR3 has 11 amino acids. Germline CDR1 reads SQVTM; CDR2 reads ANQGSEA.

V gene TRBV25-1 combines with J gene TRBJ2-1, with D possibly being TRBD1 (6 bases). Trimming shortened V by 0 bases and J by 1 base, and 16 bases separated the two germline ends. CDR3 size: 18 residues. Germline V gene sequence: CDR1 MGHDK, CDR2 SYGVNS. Here the CDR3 reads CASSEYEAGVFSYNEQFF. CDR3 nucleotide sequence: TGTGCCAGCAGTGAATATGAAGCAGGGGTCTTTTCCTACAATGAGCAGTTCTTC.

The chain carries TRBV25-1 and TRBJ2-5; possible D gene TRBD2, 5 bases. The CDR3 runs 15 residues. Germline assignment: CDR1 MGHDK and CDR2 SYGVNS. Between the trimmed V and J ends, which lost 4 bases and 5 bases, there was a span of 17 bases. CDR3 nucleotide sequence: TGTGCCAGCAGTGCTTACGAGGGTACTTTGGAGACCCAGTACTTC. Residues: CASSAYEGTLETQYF.

The chain employs TRBV28 and TRBJ2-7; unclear D gene. The length of the CDR3 is 13 residues. V gave up 8 bases and J gave up 4 bases, with 15 bases separating them. Germline loops: CDR1 MDHEN, CDR2 SYDVKM. The CDR3 sequence: CASEPASTYEQYF. The CDR3 bases are TGTGCCAGCGAGCCGGCCAGTACGTACGAGCAGTACTTC.

This clone was observed a few times. This chain uses TRBV5-6 with TRBJ1-5; 8 bases match TRBD1. The CDR3 length is 15 residues. The V gene end was trimmed by 6 bases and the J gene end by 1 base; junction bases not matched to a gene: 6. CDR1 is SGHDT, CDR2 YYEEEE, per germline. CDR3 residues: CASNGQGGSNQPQHF. The CDR3 DNA sequence: TGTGCCAGCAACGGACAGGGCGGCAGCAATCAGCCCCAGCATTTT.

DNA for the CDR3: TGCGCCAGCAGCCAAGGGCGTTTCCATGAGCAGTTCTTC. Translation gives CASSQGRFHEQFF. The genes are TRBV4-1 and TRBJ2-1; D is unclear. V lost 1 base, J lost 8 bases, and 9 bases lay in between. Germline CDR1 and CDR2: MGHRA and YSYEKL. The CDR3 consists of 13 residues.

This clone has a handful of counts. The chain joins TRBV27 to TRBJ1-2; 7 bases are shared with TRBD1. The CDR3 has 14 amino acids. Germline V gene lookup returns CDR1 MNHEY and CDR2 SMNVEV (reference sequence). J was trimmed by 0 bases and V by 5 bases; bases with no gene match: 3. CDR3 in amino acids: CASSRQGPNYGYTF. The CDR3 coding sequence is TGTGCCAGCAGTCGACAGGGACCTAACTATGGCTACACCTTC.

The table lists this clone with a few counts. The chain combines TRBV13 with TRBJ2-7; TRBD1 matches at 7 bases. The J segment lost 4 bases and the V segment lost 7 bases, leaving 7 bases of the junction unmatched. CDR3 length: 13 amino acids. Germline CDR1 and CDR2: PRHDT and FYEKMQ (reference sequence). CDR3 sequence (DNA): TGTGCCAGCAAATCAGGGGGTTTATACGAGCAGTACTTC. Protein sequence: CASKSGGLYEQYF.

This clone was counted between two and nine times. The CDR3 bases are TGTGCCAGCAGCCAAGCGTCTAAGACTAGCGGATCCTACAATGAGCAGTTCTTC. Protein: CASSQASKTSGSYNEQFF. The J gene is TRBJ2-1, the V gene TRBV14; 9 bases line up with TRBD2. Trimming cost V 1 base and J 1 base; bases outside gene matches: 8. Looked up from germline, CDR1 is SGHDN and CDR2 is FVKESK. CDR3 size: 18 residues.

This chain links TRBV29-1 with TRBJ2-7, with TRBD2 identical over 8 bases. V trimming: 6 bases; J trimming: 2 bases; junction bases outside the gene matches: 6. CDR1 is SQVTM, CDR2 ANQGSEA, per germline. The CDR3 sequence is 13 residues long. CDR3 coding DNA: TGCAGCGTATCCGGACTAGCCCCCTACGAGCAGTACTTC. Translation gives CSVSGLAPYEQYF.

This clone was found a few times. The chain combines TRBV30 with TRBJ1-5; tentatively, D is TRBD1 (5 bases). The ends were cut back, 5 bases at V and 4 bases at J, with 15 bases in the middle. The CDR3 runs 14 residues. Germline loops: CDR1 GTSNPN, CDR2 SVGIG (reference sequence). The CDR3 nucleotides are TGTGCCTGGGGGGACGTCAACTTTAATCAGCCCCAGCATTTT. This codes for CAWGDVNFNQPQHF. The variable domain in full, completed from reference TRBV30 and TRBJ1-5, reads SQTIHQWPATLVQPVGSPLSLECTVEGTSNPNLYWYRQAAGRGLQLLFYSVGIGQISSEVPQNLSASRPQDRQFILSSKKLLLSDSGFYLCAWGDVNFNQPQHFGDGTRLSIL.

This clone was observed a handful of times. V usage is TRBV7-9 and J usage is TRBJ2-5; D perhaps matches TRBD1 (6 bases). The CDR3 sequence is 14 residues long. Deletions cut 10 bases from V and 0 bases from J, with 15 bases between. Per the germline V gene, CDR1 is SEHNR and CDR2 is FQNEAQ (reference sequence). Here the CDR3 DNA reads TGTGCCATAGTGCCCGGGACACACCAAGAGACCCAGTACTTC. This translates into CAIVPGTHQETQYF.

This clone showed up just a few times. This CDR3 is CACRVSGQPQHF. The DNA of the CDR3 is TGTGCCTGTCGGGTATCGGGTCAGCCCCAGCATTTT. The rearrangement joins TRBV30 to TRBJ1-5; D uncertain. Germline V lookup: CDR1 GTSNPN, CDR2 SVGIG (reference sequence). V shed 6 bases and J shed 6 bases, with 12 bases lying between them. CDR3 length: 12 residues. Together with reference TRBV30 and TRBJ1-5, the CDR3 gives the full variable domain: SQTIHQWPATLVQPVGSPLSLECTVEGTSNPNLYWYRQAAGRGLQLLFYSVGIGQISSEVPQNLSASRPQDRQFILSSKKLLLSDSGFYLCACRVSGQPQHFGDGTRLSIL.

The chain joins TRBV29-1 to TRBJ1-1, with 9 bases lining up with TRBD1. From germline, CDR1 is SQVTM and CDR2 ANQGSEA. The CDR3 length is 11 residues. With V trimmed by 5 bases and J by 10 bases, 5 bases remained unmatched. CDR3 residues: CSVRGTGRAFF. In DNA, the CDR3 is TGCAGCGTTCGAGGGACAGGGCGAGCTTTCTTT.

This clone was recorded a few times. The chain carries TRBV29-1 and TRBJ1-1; 8 bases match TRBD1. There are 14 residues in the CDR3. The germline CDR1 and CDR2 sequences are SQVTM and ANQGSEA. V dropped 8 bases and J dropped 3; count of bases not matched to a gene: 11. CDR3 coding DNA: TGCAGCCCAGGACAGGGCATCATGGACACTGAAGCTTTCTTT. Encoded protein: CSPGQGIMDTEAFF.

This clone was seen just once. The chain links TRBV18 to TRBJ1-5, with 7 bases matching TRBD1. This CDR3 is 17 amino acids long. V dropped 3 bases and J dropped 2; count of bases not matched to a gene: 10. Germline CDR1 is KGHSH and CDR2 is LQKENI. DNA for the CDR3: TGTGCCAGCTCACCTAATACAGGGGCGAATGGCAATCAGCCCCAGCATTTT. Amino acid sequence: CASSPNTGANGNQPQHF.

This clone occurred a few times. The J gene is TRBJ2-7, the V gene TRBV7-2; TRBD2 matches at 10 bases. Germline-derived CDR1 and CDR2 are SGHTA and FQGNSA. V shed 2 bases and J 4 bases; nucleotides not matched to a gene: 5. This CDR3 comprises 15 residues. Here the CDR3 DNA reads TGTGCCAGCAGCTTAAGGGCTAGCGGGAGTTACGAGCAGTACTTC. Translation gives CASSLRASGSYEQYF.

This clone was counted a few times. The rearrangement joins TRBV19 to TRBJ2-1; D gene unclear. V was trimmed by 2 bases and J by 8 bases, leaving 10 bases between them. Germline values: CDR1 LNHDA, CDR2 SQIVND (reference sequence). The CDR3 spans 13 residues. The CDR3 region has the DNA TGTGCCAGTAGTATAAGTAGGCGGTATGAGCAGTTCTTC. Encoded protein: CASSISRRYEQFF.

The chain is built from TRBV16 and TRBJ2-5; D remains unclear. The V gene's germline CDR1 is KGHSY and CDR2 FQNENV. Trimming pared 3 bases from V and 5 bases from J, leaving 7 bases between. This CDR3 has 12 amino acids. CDR3 bases: TGTGCCAGCAGCCAGGGTCGGGAGACCCAGTACTTC. As protein: CASSQGRETQYF.

This chain uses TRBV7-2 with TRBJ2-5; D unclear. CDR3 length: 14 amino acids. The ends were cut back, 1 base at V and 2 bases at J, with 8 bases in the middle. The germline V gene encodes CDR1 SGHTA and CDR2 FQGNSA. In DNA, the CDR3 is TGTGCCAGCAGCTTAGGGCACAGTCAAGAGACCCAGTACTTC. It yields the protein CASSLGHSQETQYF.

The chain recombines TRBV10-3 with TRBJ1-1; D gene ambiguous. The germline CDR1 and CDR2 sequences are ENHRY and SYGVKD. V was shortened by 0 bases and J by 1 base, with 12 bases between the two germline ends. The CDR3 loop spans 16 amino acids. Here the CDR3 reads CAISESKGAGNTEAFF. The DNA for the CDR3 is TGTGCCATCAGTGAGTCTAAAGGCGCAGGGAACACTGAAGCTTTCTTT.

The V call is TRBV29-1, the J call TRBJ2-3; 7 nucleotides align to TRBD1. CDR1 and CDR2 from the germline V gene are SQVTM and ANQGSEA. The CDR3 is made up of 13 amino acids. CDR3 in amino acids: CSLSTGTKDTQYF. CDR3 DNA: TGCAGTCTTTCGACAGGGACCAAAGATACGCAGTATTTT.

This clone showed up just a few times. The V call is TRBV10-3, the J call TRBJ1-2; TRBD1 matches at 7 bases. The CDR3 covers 14 residues. CDR1 is ENHRY, CDR2 SYGVKD, per germline. The V and J ends lost 11 bases and 0 bases, in that order; junction bases with no gene match: 9. The CDR3 sequence: CALWDSSSNYGYTF. Written as DNA, the CDR3 is TGTGCCCTGTGGGACAGTTCCTCTAACTATGGCTACACCTTC.